This is a list of T cell receptor beta chains from one sample in a study of OX40 agonist ivuxolimab in advanced cancers. The repertoire was sequenced with immunoSEQ multiplex PCR; TCRdb's copy has only in-frame clones and lacks some. The sample has 65,000 to 75,000 clones; over 80% are singletons. The sample was CD4+ or CD8+ T cells sorted from blood, taken in a trial of the OX40 agonist ivuxolimab. These receptors were taken from an adult with an advanced solid tumor such as melanoma, head and neck, liver or kidney cancer. The CDR3 runs from the conserved cysteine through the conserved F or W.

TRBJ1-1 TRBV6-5 CASSSPSLNTEAFF
TRBJ1-1 TRBV2 CASSESLETPEAFF
TRBJ2-7 TRBV6-6 CASSQTGAISYEQYF
TRBJ1-3 TRBV18 CASSLTGGGSGNTIYF
TRBJ1-2 TRBV28 CASSSDQTRFTF
TRBJ1-2 TRBV29-1 CSVRGAGAMGYTF
TRBJ2-1 TRBV10-2 CASSDLVYEQFF
TRBJ2-1 TRBV7-9 CASSLGAVNEQFF
TRBJ1-4 TRBV30 CAWSVLGSGEKLFF
TRBJ2-3 TRBV2 CASKPRTSTDTQYF
TRBJ2-7 TRBV28 CASSFGQEAYEQYF
TRBJ1-5 TRBV18 CASSPTHSNQPQHF
TRBJ2-3 TRBV5-4 CASSPGTSLDTQYF
TRBJ2-1 TRBV9 CASSSGSSYNEQFF
TRBJ1-6 TRBV30 CAWTALQGGNSPLHF
TRBJ2-7 TRBV19 CASSPTGAQSSYEQYF
TRBJ2-1 TRBV27 CASKTGAYYNEQFF
TRBJ2-7 TRBV19 CASSTGLKNEQYF
TRBJ2-7 TRBV6-1 CASRGGPPSYEQYF
TRBJ1-2 TRBV7-9 CASSPPGEYGYTF
TRBJ1-5 TRBV4-2 CASSQGSGVQPQHF
TRBJ2-7 TRBV4-1 CASSQDTSGTYYEQYF
TRBJ2-3 TRBV6-5 CASSTQGIMDTQYF
TRBJ2-5 TRBV14 CASSQDWKKETQYF
TRBJ2-6 TRBV2 CASSGDSGANVLTF
TRBJ1-2 TRBV5-6 CASSLPQTYGYTF
TRBJ2-1 TRBV30 CAWSRSSGAYNEQFF
TRBJ1-5 TRBV15 CATSSTGGYYNQPQHF
TRBJ1-2 TRBV25-1 CASSESGRGYGYTF
TRBJ1-1 TRBV11-2 CASSQQEGNTEAFF
TRBJ2-2 TRBV7-2 CASSLASGRGTGELFF
TRBJ1-2 TRBV19 CASSGAGRPPYGYTF
TRBJ1-5 TRBV4-2 CASSPGPDSGYQPQHF
TRBJ2-3 TRBV7-9 CASSLIGYTDTQYF
TRBJ1-5 TRBV21-1 CASSKEPQGVRNRNQPQHF
TRBJ2-2 TRBV6-6 CASSRPGLNTGELFF
TRBJ1-5 TRBV10-1 CASSGQGLFLQPQHF
TRBJ2-7 TRBV7-2 CASSLDGQVLSYEQYF
TRBJ1-4 TRBV21-1 CASSYQDPLRRDEKLFF
TRBJ2-2 TRBV11-1 CASSPIGAQDTGELFF
TRBJ2-7 TRBV28 CASSGGSSYEQYF
TRBJ2-5 TRBV11-3 CASSLGLETQYF
TRBJ2-1 TRBV5-6 CASSLVPGLAGTTVHEQFF
TRBJ2-7 TRBV18 CASSPDAISYEQYF
TRBJ2-1 TRBV10-3 CAISESTSRLNEQFF
TRBJ1-5 TRBV19 CASSRTHGGNQPQHF
TRBJ1-2 TRBV4-2 CASSQDTGGGYGYTF
TRBJ2-7 TRBV5-1 CASSGPLAGGEQYF
TRBJ2-2 TRBV5-1 CASSPFRSANTGELVF
TRBJ1-5 TRBV2 CASSELYGPNQPQHF
TRBJ1-6 TRBV28 CASKTTGTGYNSPLHF
TRBJ1-1 TRBV4-3 CASSQGGNSGGTEAFF
TRBJ2-7 TRBV28 CASSLLGYEQYF
TRBJ2-5 TRBV5-5 CASSETGTGGLETQYF
TRBJ1-4 TRBV18 CASATGAGREKLFF
TRBJ1-6 TRBV6-4 CASSEGPWDSPLHF
TRBJ1-2 TRBV5-1 CASRPVANYGYTF